This T cell receptor beta chain was profiled in a study of T cell changes during pregnancy in multiple sclerosis. With 0 bases clipped from V and 2 bases from J, the junction kept 7 bases outside the gene matches. The germline V gene has CDR1 MGHRA and CDR2 YSYEKL. This CDR3 comprises 18 residues. Data came from immunoSEQ multiplex PCR; TCRdb stores just in-frame clones and leaves some out. The data hold roughly 35,000 clones, with 88% observed a single time. Sequenced here: CD4+ T cells from peripheral blood mononuclear cells, sampled before pregnancy. The chain employs TRBV4-1 and TRBJ2-7; 13 bases align to TRBD2. This TCR was recovered from a female donor with multiple sclerosis, enrolled in a pregnancy study. CDR3 DNA sequence: TGCGCCAGCAGCCAAGAGGCCGGGACTAGCGGGAAAGCCTACGAGCAGTACTTC. Protein product: CASSQEAGTSGKAYEQYF.